The 27 T cell receptor beta chains below all came from one sample that was sequenced in a study of shared clonotypes between healthy human individuals. Method: immunoSEQ multiplex PCR; TCRdb's copy keeps in-frame clones and lacks some. Among some 740,000 clones listed, 90% to 95% were seen once. CD45RO-negative, CCR7-positively selected cells formed the naive CD8 fraction, excluding terminally differentiated effector memory CD45RA+ cells. The sample consisted of naive CD8+ T cells sorted from blood. The receptors were sampled from a man in his thirties or forties in good health.

CDR3 protein: CASSLVMNTEAFF. The CDR3 DNA sequence: TGTGCCAGCAGCTTAGTTATGAACACTGAAGCTTTCTTT. V gene TRBV7-9 combines with J gene TRBJ1-1; D gene unclear. The CDR3 length is 13 residues. The V end was cut by 1 base, the J end by 0 bases, with 3 bases between. Germline V gene lookup returns CDR1 SEHNR and CDR2 FQNEAQ (reference sequence).

This clone has a single count. This rearrangement joins TRBV19 to TRBJ2-3, with 10 bases fitting TRBD2. This CDR3 has 17 residues. Germline V lookup: CDR1 LNHDA, CDR2 SQIVND (reference sequence). V lost 0 bases and J lost 5; bases outside the gene matches: 8. DNA for the CDR3: TGTGCCAGTAGTATAGACGTAGCGGGAGGATTGGGAGATACGCAGTATTTT. Amino acids: CASSIDVAGGLGDTQYF.

The chain has TRBV4-1 and TRBJ2-2; 10 bases are a match to TRBD1. There are 16 residues in the CDR3. Germline V gives CDR1 MGHRA, CDR2 YSYEKL. The junction had 8 bases not matched to a gene; V was cut back by 4 bases and J by 6 bases. CDR3 bases: TGCGCCAGCAGCCCACCGGGACAGGGGATACCCGGGGAGCTGTTTTTT. Protein: CASSPPGQGIPGELFF.

The chain is built from TRBV29-1 and TRBJ2-1; 12 nucleotides agree with TRBD2. V lost 7 bases to trimming and J lost 8 bases; unmatched junction nucleotides: 6. CDR1 and CDR2 (germline): SQVTM, ANQGSEA. The CDR3 has 13 residues. The CDR3 loop is CSAATSGSYEQFF. CDR3 in DNA: TGCAGCGCAGCGACTAGCGGGAGTTATGAGCAGTTCTTC.

J is TRBJ2-1 and V is TRBV6-6; TRBD2 is a possible D gene (6 bases). Germline assignment: CDR1 MNHNY and CDR2 SVGAGI (reference sequence). V was clipped by 0 bases and J by 8 bases, with 17 bases between them. CDR3 length: 16 residues. The CDR3 region is CASSYSWGEEHYEQFF. The CDR3 coding sequence is TGTGCCAGCAGTTACTCTTGGGGGGAGGAGCACTATGAGCAGTTCTTC.

This sequence joins TRBV10-3 and TRBJ1-1; 7 nucleotides line up with TRBD1. Germline CDR1 is ENHRY and CDR2 is SYGVKD. Trimming removed 4 bases from V and 3 bases from J; junction bases left unmatched: 2. The CDR3 length is 13 residues. Written as DNA, the CDR3 is TGTGCCATCAGTGGACAGGGTTACACTGAAGCTTTCTTT. Its translation is CAISGQGYTEAFF.

Worth noting for this clone: The sample carries other DNA sequences with the same CDR3. The V and J genes are TRBV4-1 and TRBJ1-1; D perhaps matches TRBD1 (6 bases). Trimming left V 3 bases short and J 5 bases short, with 13 bases between. CDR1 is MGHRA and CDR2 is YSYEKL in the germline V gene. This CDR3 is 14 amino acids long. The CDR3 sequence: CASSQEGGVTEAFF. CDR3 nucleotide sequence: TGCGCCAGCAGCCAGGAAGGGGGGGTGACTGAAGCTTTCTTT.

V gene TRBV15 combines with J gene TRBJ2-3, with 8 bases identical to TRBD2. CDR3 size: 16 residues. CDR1 is LNHNV and CDR2 is YYDKDF in the germline V gene (reference sequence). V lost 5 bases and J lost 6; bases outside the gene matches: 13. The CDR3 DNA sequence: TGTGCCACCAGCCGTGAACAAGCGGGAGCAGCTGATACGCAGTATTTT. This codes for CATSREQAGAADTQYF.

V and J are TRBV27 and TRBJ2-7; D is perhaps TRBD2 (7 bases). Trimming took 5 bases from V and 6 from J, leaving 26 bases between them. The CDR3 consists of 17 residues. CDR1 and CDR2 (germline): MNHEY, SMNVEV (reference sequence). The DNA of the CDR3 is TGTGCCAGCAGTACCCTTGGGGGGGGCCTCCCATACGCCGAGCAGTACTTC. Encoded protein: CASSTLGGGLPYAEQYF.

The rearrangement links TRBV5-4 to TRBJ2-7; 8 positions agree with TRBD1. This CDR3 is built from 14 residues. The V gene end was trimmed by 1 base and the J gene end by 4 bases; junction bases not matched to a gene: 4. CDR1 and CDR2 (germline): SGHNT, YYREEE (reference sequence). DNA of the CDR3: TGTGCCAGCAGCTTGTCGGACAGGGATTACGAGCAGTACTTC. It is translated as CASSLSDRDYEQYF.

The CDR3 region is CALKGSLVTDTQYF. DNA for the CDR3: TGTGCCCTAAAGGGGTCACTAGTCACAGATACGCAGTATTTT. The V call is TRBV6-6, the J call TRBJ2-3; D could derive from TRBD1 or TRBD2 (5 bases each). The CDR3 is 14 residues long. Deletions cut 11 bases from V and 2 bases from J, with 17 bases between. CDR1 and CDR2 (germline): MNHNY, SVGAGI (reference sequence).

The DNA for the CDR3 is TGTGCCTGGACATCAACCGAAGCGGGCCAGTTCTTC. It is translated as CAWTSTEAGQFF. The chain uses TRBV30 and TRBJ2-1; perhaps TRBD2 as D (6 bases). This CDR3 has 12 residues. V was cut by 4 bases and J by 13 bases, with 17 bases left in between. From germline, CDR1 is GTSNPN and CDR2 SVGIG (reference sequence).

Of note for this clone: Additional DNA sequences in this sample encode the identical CDR3. This chain joins TRBV4-1 and TRBJ2-7; tentatively, D is TRBD1 or TRBD2 (6 bases each). V gave up 0 bases and J gave up 2 bases, with 8 bases separating them. CDR3 length equals 14 residues. Germline V lookup: CDR1 MGHRA, CDR2 YSYEKL. This CDR3 is CASSQDRGPYEQYF. CDR3 nucleotides: TGCGCCAGCAGCCAAGATCGGGGGCCCTACGAGCAGTACTTC.

The chain links TRBV18 to TRBJ2-1; no definite D call. Trimming took off 3 bases at V and 9 bases at J, with 6 bases between the two ends. The CDR3 has 11 amino acids. Germline lookup yields CDR1 KGHSH and CDR2 LQKENI. Here the CDR3 DNA reads TGTGCCAGCTCACCGACATTTGAGCAGTTCTTC. This sequence encodes CASSPTFEQFF.

This clone was counted between two and nine times. J is TRBJ2-1 and V is TRBV6-1, with D uncertain. CDR1 and CDR2 (germline): MNHNS, SASEGT. The V and J ends lost 0 bases and 9 bases respectively, with 9 bases between them. The CDR3 spans 13 residues. CDR3 sequence reads: CASSEALMGEQFF. Written as DNA, the CDR3 is TGTGCCAGCAGTGAAGCGCTTATGGGTGAGCAGTTCTTC.

This sequence joins TRBV7-9 and TRBJ1-5, with 11 bases aligning to TRBD1. There are 18 residues in the CDR3. The junction had 11 bases not matched to a gene; V was cut back by 5 bases and J by 2 bases. Germline V gene data show CDR1 as SEHNR and CDR2 as FQNEAQ (reference sequence). CDR3 DNA sequence: TGTGCCAGCAGCCAATCTGGACAGGGGGCGTTCGGCAATCAGCCCCAGCATTTT. Protein sequence: CASSQSGQGAFGNQPQHF.

The chain uses TRBV6-5 and TRBJ2-2, with D perhaps TRBD2 (6 bases). The CDR3 extends over 15 amino acids. V lost 2 bases and J 0 bases, leaving 7 bases between the germline ends. CDR1 and CDR2 (germline): MNHEY, SVGAGI. For the CDR3, the DNA is TGTGCCAGCAGTTACCCGGGAGCGAACACCGGGGAGCTGTTTTTT. It specifies CASSYPGANTGELFF.

The chain carries TRBV4-2 and TRBJ2-1, with D possibly being TRBD1 (6 bases). Between the trimmed V and J ends, which lost 0 bases and 9 bases, there was a span of 9 bases. The germline gives CDR1 LGHNA, CDR2 YNFKEQ. The CDR3 is 13 residues long. CDR3 coding DNA: TGTGCCAGCAGCCAAGAGGGGGCTCCTGAGCAGTTCTTC. This sequence encodes CASSQEGAPEQFF.

This chain uses TRBV5-6 with TRBJ1-5; D ambiguous. V was cut by 4 bases and J by 0 bases, with 11 bases left in between. CDR1 is SGHDT, CDR2 YYEEEE, per germline. The CDR3 is made up of 15 amino acids. DNA for the CDR3: TGTGCCAGCAGCCTAAGGACGGATAGCAATCAGCCCCAGCATTTT. This gives the protein CASSLRTDSNQPQHF.

Turning to this clone: The sample has other DNA sequences that encode this CDR3 too. CDR3 nucleotides: TGTGCCAGCAGCTTAGGGCACACCGGGGAGCTGTTTTTT. Amino acid sequence: CASSLGHTGELFF. The chain recombines TRBV7-3 with TRBJ2-2; D not certain. V was shortened by 2 bases and J by 3 bases, with 4 bases between the two germline ends. The CDR3 length is 13 residues. The germline gives CDR1 SGHTA, CDR2 FQGTGA.

The chain carries TRBV7-2 and TRBJ1-1, with D uncertain. V shed 5 bases and J shed 4 bases, with 11 bases lying between them. In germline, CDR1 is SGHTA, CDR2 FQGNSA. The CDR3 runs to 13 residues. The CDR3 reads CASSPRKVTEAFF. The CDR3, as DNA: TGTGCCAGCAGCCCCCGCAAGGTCACTGAAGCTTTCTTT.

The V and J genes are TRBV30 and TRBJ2-1, with a tentative D call TRBD2 (5 bases). Trimming pared 1 base from V and 9 bases from J, leaving 16 bases between. The CDR3 is 14 amino acids. Germline lookup yields CDR1 GTSNPN and CDR2 SVGIG (reference sequence). CDR3: CAWSEGAPGVEQFF. The CDR3 DNA sequence: TGTGCCTGGAGTGAGGGAGCCCCCGGGGTTGAGCAGTTCTTC.

A single count supports this clone. This chain joins TRBV4-3 and TRBJ1-4; the match to TRBD1 covers 7 bases. Germline assignment: CDR1 LGHNA and CDR2 YSLEER. This CDR3 region has 15 residues. Germline trimming cut 4 bases from V and 5 bases from J; bases unmatched to any gene: 7. The CDR3 sequence: CASSLDRARNEKLFF. The CDR3 coding sequence is TGCGCCAGCAGCCTTGACAGGGCCAGGAATGAAAAACTGTTTTTT.

The V gene is TRBV7-9, the J gene TRBJ2-3, with D perhaps given as TRBD1 or TRBD2 (5 bases each). CDR1 is SEHNR and CDR2 is FQNEAQ in the germline V gene (reference sequence). V was trimmed by 5 bases and J by 5 bases, leaving 11 bases between them. CDR3 length: 13 amino acids. The CDR3 here is CASSGMGVDTQYF. CDR3 coding DNA: TGTGCCAGCAGCGGGATGGGGGTAGATACGCAGTATTTT.

The chain combines TRBV29-1 with TRBJ2-7; 7 nucleotides align to TRBD1. The germline CDR1 and CDR2 sequences are SQVTM and ANQGSEA. The V and J ends lost 0 bases and 2 bases, in that order; junction bases with no gene match: 4. The CDR3 totals 14 residues. CDR3 bases: TGCAGCGTTGAAGAACCGGGACAGACCTACGAGCAGTACTTC. Protein: CSVEEPGQTYEQYF.

The chain employs TRBV5-1 and TRBJ2-7; 11 bases map to TRBD1. This CDR3 spans 14 amino acids. The germline V gene encodes CDR1 SGHRS and CDR2 YFSETQ. Trimming at V came to 4 bases and at J to 5 bases, leaving 5 bases not matched to a gene. The CDR3 region has the DNA TGCGCCAGCAGCCTACGGGACAGGGGGAACGAGCAGTACTTC. It is translated as CASSLRDRGNEQYF. The variable domain in full, completed from reference TRBV5-1 and TRBJ2-7, reads KAGVTQTPRYLIKTRGQQVTLSCSPISGHRSVSWYQQTPGQGLQFLFEYFSETQRNKGNFPGRFSGRQFSNSRSEMNVSTLELGDSALYLCASSLRDRGNEQYFGPGTRLTVT.

This clone appeared a few times. The chain combines TRBV7-8 with TRBJ2-3; 7 positions agree with TRBD1. From germline, CDR1 is SGHVS and CDR2 FQNEAQ. V gave up 5 bases and J gave up 2 bases; unmatched junction bases: 10. The CDR3 is made up of 16 amino acids. The CDR3 region has the DNA TGTGCCAGCAGCCAAAACAGGGGTGGGGACACAGATACGCAGTATTTT. Translation gives CASSQNRGGDTDTQYF.